This is a list of T cell receptor beta chains from one sample in a study of blood T cell repertoires in COVID-19. Method: immunoSEQ multiplex PCR; TCRdb's copy keeps in-frame clones and lacks some. The table shows roughly 250,000 clones, with 85% to 90% occurring only once. The sequenced material came from peripheral blood. The receptors originated from a woman aged 25 to 39 with COVID-19, enrolled during active disease. CDR3s include the opening cysteine and the closing phenylalanine or tryptophan. The order of the fields is CDR3 length, clone size, V gene, D gene, J gene, CDR3 protein, CDR3 DNA. D genes are given only for firm matches. A clone size is listed for some rows: how often the clone was seen (once, few, many), or a class if it is expanded.

15	NA	TRBV7-9	TRBD1	TRBJ1-1	CASSGDRGSGTEAFF	TGTGCCAGCAGCGGAGACAGGGGGTCTGGCACTGAAGCTTTCTTT
13	NA	TRBV6-1	NA	TRBJ1-1	CASSDRVGTEAFF	TGTGCCAGCAGTGACAGGGTGGGCACTGAAGCTTTCTTT
15	NA	TRBV5-5	NA	TRBJ2-2	CASSLDFANTGELFF	TGTGCCAGCAGCTTGGACTTTGCGAACACCGGGGAGCTGTTTTTT
14	NA	TRBV5-1	NA	TRBJ2-7	CASSLTRASYEQYF	TGCGCCAGCAGCTTAACCAGGGCGTCCTACGAGCAGTACTTC
16	NA	TRBV5-5	NA	TRBJ2-3	CASSPRVLEVTDTQYF	TGTGCCAGCAGCCCCCGGGTCCTAGAGGTCACAGATACGCAGTATTTT
16	NA	TRBV24-1	NA	TRBJ2-3	CATSDTVLGGGDTQYF	TGTGCCACCAGTGATACCGTATTAGGAGGAGGAGATACGCAGTATTTT
12	NA	TRBV10-3	NA	TRBJ1-1	CAIAQGATEAFF	TGTGCCATCGCACAGGGAGCCACTGAAGCTTTCTTT
14	NA	TRBV2	NA	TRBJ1-3	CASGGHSSGNTIYF	TGTGCCAGCGGGGGCCATAGCTCTGGAAACACCATATATTTT
16	NA	TRBV6-4	NA	TRBJ2-2	CASSPAGAHFTGELFF	TGTGCCAGCAGCCCGGCGGGGGCCCATTTCACCGGGGAGCTGTTTTTT
14	once	TRBV27	TRBD1	TRBJ2-7	CASSVGQGMREQYF	TGTGCCAGCAGTGTGGGACAGGGAATGCGAGAGCAGTACTTC
14	NA	TRBV7-9	NA	TRBJ1-1	CASSSRSSGTEAFF	TGTGCCAGCAGCTCCAGGAGTAGCGGCACTGAAGCTTTCTTT
16	NA	TRBV6-4	TRBD2	TRBJ2-5	CASRATSGGLQETQYF	TGTGCCAGCAGAGCGACTAGCGGGGGCCTCCAAGAGACCCAGTACTTC
12	NA	TRBV25-1	NA	TRBJ2-1	CASWSSYNEQFF	TGTGCCAGCTGGAGCTCCTACAATGAGCAGTTCTTC
14	NA	TRBV6-5	TRBD2	TRBJ2-1	CASSSGLLTNEQFF	TGTGCCAGCAGTTCGGGACTACTTACGAATGAGCAGTTCTTC
18	NA	TRBV6-6	TRBD1	TRBJ1-6	CASSQPGQGGSYNSPLHF	TGTGCCAGCAGTCAACCGGGACAGGGGGGCTCCTATAATTCACCCCTCCACTTT
13	NA	TRBV2	NA	TRBJ1-1	CASRYTVNTEAFF	TGTGCCAGCAGGTATACAGTGAACACTGAAGCTTTCTTT
15	NA	TRBV18	NA	TRBJ1-1	CASSPQEGQPFEAFF	TGTGCCAGCTCACCACAGGAGGGGCAGCCTTTTGAAGCTTTCTTT
14	few	TRBV19	NA	TRBJ1-5	CASSLDRLNQPQHF	TGTGCCAGTAGCCTTGACAGACTCAATCAGCCCCAGCATTTT
15	NA	TRBV9	NA	TRBJ2-2	CASSVGRIRGGELFF	TGTGCCAGCAGCGTAGGGCGGATTCGGGGCGGGGAGCTGTTTTTT
14	once	TRBV5-6	NA	TRBJ2-7	CASSSRTGTYEQYF	TGTGCCAGCAGCTCTAGGACGGGAACCTACGAGCAGTACTTC
15	NA	TRBV5-1	TRBD2	TRBJ2-1	CASSLDGGSYNEQFF	TGCGCCAGCAGCTTGGACGGGGGGTCCTACAATGAGCAGTTCTTC
15	NA	TRBV24-1	NA	TRBJ1-2	CATSRDWGGWDGYTF	TGTGCCACCAGCCGGGACTGGGGGGGCTGGGATGGCTACACCTTC
13	once	TRBV5-4	NA	TRBJ1-2	CASSLQGRYGYTF	TGTGCCAGCAGCTTGCAGGGAAGGTATGGCTACACCTTC
15	NA	TRBV14	NA	TRBJ2-7	CASSQSGGSPYEQYF	TGTGCCAGCAGCCAATCGGGGGGCAGCCCCTACGAGCAGTACTTC
17	NA	TRBV5-1	NA	TRBJ2-1	CASGSLGSATTYNEQFF	TGCGCCAGCGGGTCTCTTGGCTCTGCGACAACCTACAATGAGCAGTTCTTC
15	NA	TRBV28	NA	TRBJ1-1	CASSEKVSGDTEAFF	TGTGCCAGCAGTGAAAAGGTCTCGGGGGACACTGAAGCTTTCTTT
15	NA	TRBV5-1	NA	TRBJ1-1	CASSSSDRWNTEAFF	TGCGCCAGCAGCTCCTCCGACAGGTGGAACACTGAAGCTTTCTTT
12	NA	TRBV7-9	NA	TRBJ2-1	CASSPDTVEQFF	TGTGCCAGCAGCCCAGACACGGTGGAGCAGTTCTTC
15	NA	TRBV23-1	TRBD2	TRBJ2-1	CASIPSGGIYNEQFF	TGCGCCAGCATCCCTAGCGGGGGGATATACAATGAGCAGTTCTTC
14	NA	TRBV29-1	NA	TRBJ2-7	CSVEGRAGADEQYF	TGCAGCGTTGAAGGTCGGGCGGGGGCTGACGAGCAGTACTTC
15	NA	TRBV6-5	NA	TRBJ1-5	CASGHPREMGQPQHF	TGTGCCAGCGGCCATCCTAGGGAGATGGGACAGCCCCAGCATTTT
21	NA	TRBV21-1	NA	TRBJ2-3	CASSKVNRTSRRRSWIDTQYF	TGTGCCAGCAGCAAAGTGAACAGAACAAGCAGAAGGAGGTCGTGGATAGATACGCAGTATTTT
13	once	TRBV6-5	NA	TRBJ2-7	CASSLRRIYEQYF	TGTGCCAGCAGTCTAAGGAGGATCTACGAGCAGTACTTC
10	once	TRBV12-3/TRBV12-4	NA	TRBJ2-3	CASRGNTQYF	TGTGCCAGCCGGGGGAATACGCAGTATTTT
12	NA	TRBV3-1/TRBV3-2	NA	TRBJ2-7	CASSQVEHALYF	TGTGCCAGCAGCCAAGTGGAGCACGCGTTGTACTTC
15	NA	TRBV5-1	NA	TRBJ1-6	CASSLETALNSPLHF	TGCGCCAGCAGCTTGGAGACAGCCCTTAATTCACCCCTCCACTTT
13	once	TRBV5-4	NA	TRBJ2-5	CASSLDIQETQYF	TGTGCCAGCAGCTTAGACATCCAAGAGACCCAGTACTTC
15	NA	TRBV5-1	NA	TRBJ2-1	CATATRQDSYNEQFF	TGCGCCACCGCGACAAGACAGGACTCCTACAATGAGCAGTTCTTC
18	NA	TRBV27	TRBD1	TRBJ1-1	CASIARGTGGTVDTEAFF	TGTGCCAGCATCGCTAGAGGGACAGGGGGTACGGTGGACACTGAAGCTTTCTTT
13	NA	TRBV7-9	TRBD1	TRBJ1-1	CASSPTGGTEAFF	TGTGCCAGCAGCCCTACAGGGGGGACTGAAGCTTTCTTT
18	NA	TRBV2	TRBD1	TRBJ1-1	CASSETAGQGVANTEAFF	TGTGCCAGCAGTGAAACCGCGGGACAGGGAGTGGCGAACACTGAAGCTTTCTTT
13	NA	TRBV6-4	NA	TRBJ1-2	CASSPTGWDGYTF	TGTGCCAGCAGTCCTACGGGGTGGGATGGCTACACCTTC
13	NA	TRBV10-2	NA	TRBJ1-2	CASSPGNNYGYTF	TGCGCCAGCAGTCCCGGGAATAACTATGGCTACACCTTC